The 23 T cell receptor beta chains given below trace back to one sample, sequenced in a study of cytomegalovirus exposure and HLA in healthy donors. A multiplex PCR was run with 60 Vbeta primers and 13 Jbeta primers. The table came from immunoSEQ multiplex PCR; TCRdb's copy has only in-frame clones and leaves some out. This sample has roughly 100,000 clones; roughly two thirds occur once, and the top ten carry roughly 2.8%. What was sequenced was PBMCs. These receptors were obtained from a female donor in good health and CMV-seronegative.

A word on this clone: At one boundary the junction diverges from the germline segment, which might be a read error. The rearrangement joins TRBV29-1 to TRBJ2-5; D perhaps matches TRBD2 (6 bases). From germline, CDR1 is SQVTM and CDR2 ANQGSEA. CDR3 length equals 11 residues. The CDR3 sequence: CGVVGGETQYF. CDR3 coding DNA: TGCGGCGTAGTTGGGGGGGAGACCCAGTACTTC.

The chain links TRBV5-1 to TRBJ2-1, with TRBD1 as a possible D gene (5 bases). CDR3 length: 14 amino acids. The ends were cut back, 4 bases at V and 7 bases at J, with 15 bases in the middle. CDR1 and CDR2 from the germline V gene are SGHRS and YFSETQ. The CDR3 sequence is CASSVNAQGNEQFF. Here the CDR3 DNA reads TGCGCCAGCAGCGTAAACGCCCAGGGAAATGAGCAGTTCTTC.

DNA of the CDR3: TGTGCCAGCACCCCTTCGGGACTAGGCACAGATACGCAGTATTTT. This codes for CASTPSGLGTDTQYF. The J gene is TRBJ2-3, the V gene TRBV2; 8 bases fit TRBD2. The CDR3 length is 15 residues. Germline V gives CDR1 SNHLY, CDR2 FYNNEI. The ends lost 7 bases at V and 1 base at J; junction bases unmatched: 7.

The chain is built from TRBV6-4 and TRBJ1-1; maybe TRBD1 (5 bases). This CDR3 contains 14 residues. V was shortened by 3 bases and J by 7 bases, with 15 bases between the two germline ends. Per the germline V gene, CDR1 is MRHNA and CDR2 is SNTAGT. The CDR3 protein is CASSEPPGELEAFF. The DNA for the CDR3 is TGTGCCAGCAGTGAACCCCCGGGGGAACTTGAAGCTTTCTTT.

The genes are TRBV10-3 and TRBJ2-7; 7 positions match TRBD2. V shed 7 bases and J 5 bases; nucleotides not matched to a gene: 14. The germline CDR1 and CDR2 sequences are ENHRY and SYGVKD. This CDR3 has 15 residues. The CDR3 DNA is TGTGCCATCATAGCCCCTGGGGAGGGCCCTAACGAGCAGTACTTC. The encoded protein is CAIIAPGEGPNEQYF.

The CDR3 nucleotides read TGTGCCAGCTCCCCCCGGGACAACTCCTACGAGCAGTACTTC. Its translation is CASSPRDNSYEQYF. The chain uses TRBV18 and TRBJ2-7, with D tentatively TRBD1 (6 bases). This CDR3 has 14 residues. Germline loops: CDR1 KGHSH, CDR2 LQKENI. V lost 6 bases and J 0 bases, leaving 12 bases between the germline ends.

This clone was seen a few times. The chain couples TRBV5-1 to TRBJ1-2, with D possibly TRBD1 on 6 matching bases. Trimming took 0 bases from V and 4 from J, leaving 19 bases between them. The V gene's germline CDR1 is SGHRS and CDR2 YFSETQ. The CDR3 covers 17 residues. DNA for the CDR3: TGCGCCAGCAGCTTGGCAGTTATGGGGGCAGGCGGCTATGGCTACACCTTC. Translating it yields CASSLAVMGAGGYGYTF.

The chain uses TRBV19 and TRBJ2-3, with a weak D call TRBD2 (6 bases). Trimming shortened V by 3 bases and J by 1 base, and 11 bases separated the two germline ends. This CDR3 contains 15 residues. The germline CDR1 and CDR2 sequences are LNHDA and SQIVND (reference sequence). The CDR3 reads CASSIRASGTDTQYF. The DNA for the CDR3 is TGTGCCAGTAGTATTCGAGCTAGCGGCACAGATACGCAGTATTTT.

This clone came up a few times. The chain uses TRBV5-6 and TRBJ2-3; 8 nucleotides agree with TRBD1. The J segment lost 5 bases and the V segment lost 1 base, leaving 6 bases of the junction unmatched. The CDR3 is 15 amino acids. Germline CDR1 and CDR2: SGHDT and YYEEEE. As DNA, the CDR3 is TGTGCCAGCAGCTTGCCAGGGGGCAATGGAGATACGCAGTATTTT. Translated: CASSLPGGNGDTQYF.

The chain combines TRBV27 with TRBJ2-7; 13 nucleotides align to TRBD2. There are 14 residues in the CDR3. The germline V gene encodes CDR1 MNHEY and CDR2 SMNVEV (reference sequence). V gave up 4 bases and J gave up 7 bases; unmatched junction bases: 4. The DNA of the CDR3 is TGTGCCAGCAGTTCAGGACTAGCGGGAGTTGAGCAGTACTTC. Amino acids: CASSSGLAGVEQYF.

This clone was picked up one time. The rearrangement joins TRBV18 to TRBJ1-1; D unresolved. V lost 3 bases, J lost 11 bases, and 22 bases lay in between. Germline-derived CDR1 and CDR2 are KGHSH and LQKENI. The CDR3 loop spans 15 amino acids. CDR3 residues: CASSPGSRLDTRAFF. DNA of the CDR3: TGTGCCAGCTCACCCGGATCCCGACTTGACACTAGGGCTTTCTTT.

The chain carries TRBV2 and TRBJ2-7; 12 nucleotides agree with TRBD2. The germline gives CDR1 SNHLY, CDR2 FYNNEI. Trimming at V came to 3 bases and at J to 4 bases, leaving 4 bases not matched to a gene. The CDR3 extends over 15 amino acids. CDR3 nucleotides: TGTGCCAGCAGTGACGGACTAGCGGGACCGTACGAGCAGTACTTC. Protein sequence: CASSDGLAGPYEQYF.

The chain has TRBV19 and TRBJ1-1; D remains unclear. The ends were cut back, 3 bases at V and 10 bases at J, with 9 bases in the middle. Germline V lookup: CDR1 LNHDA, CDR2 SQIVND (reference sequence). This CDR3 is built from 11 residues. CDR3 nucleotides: TGTGCCAGTAGTATCCCCGCCGGAGCTTTCTTT. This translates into CASSIPAGAFF.

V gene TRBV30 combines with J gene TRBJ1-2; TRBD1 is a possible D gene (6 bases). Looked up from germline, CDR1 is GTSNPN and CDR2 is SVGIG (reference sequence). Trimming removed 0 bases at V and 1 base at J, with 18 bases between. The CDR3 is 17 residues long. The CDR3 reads CAWSVRGAPRHNYGYTF. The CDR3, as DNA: TGTGCCTGGAGTGTACGGGGGGCCCCCCGGCATAACTATGGCTACACCTTC.

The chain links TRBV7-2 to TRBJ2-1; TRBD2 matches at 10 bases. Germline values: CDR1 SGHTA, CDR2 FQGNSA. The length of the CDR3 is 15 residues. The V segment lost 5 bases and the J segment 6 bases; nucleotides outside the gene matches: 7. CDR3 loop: CASSLSLAGANEQFF. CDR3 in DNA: TGTGCCAGCAGCCTATCCCTAGCGGGAGCCAATGAGCAGTTCTTC.

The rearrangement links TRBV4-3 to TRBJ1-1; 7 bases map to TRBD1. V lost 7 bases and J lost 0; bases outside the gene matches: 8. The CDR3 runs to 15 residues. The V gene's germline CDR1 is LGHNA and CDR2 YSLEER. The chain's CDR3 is CASKRDRLMNTEAFF. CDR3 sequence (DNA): TGCGCCAGCAAGAGGGACAGACTAATGAACACTGAAGCTTTCTTT.

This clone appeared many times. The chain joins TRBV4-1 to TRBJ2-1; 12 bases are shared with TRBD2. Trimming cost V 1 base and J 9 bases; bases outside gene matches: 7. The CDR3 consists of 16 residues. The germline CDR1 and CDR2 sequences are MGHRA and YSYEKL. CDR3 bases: TGCGCCAGCAGCCAAGCCCTACTAGCGGGAGGTCGTGAGCAGTTCTTC. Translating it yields CASSQALLAGGREQFF.

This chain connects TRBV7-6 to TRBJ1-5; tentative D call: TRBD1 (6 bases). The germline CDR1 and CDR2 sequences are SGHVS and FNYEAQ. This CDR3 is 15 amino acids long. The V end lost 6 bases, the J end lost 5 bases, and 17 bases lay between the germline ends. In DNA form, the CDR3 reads TGTGCCAGCAGTCAAAACGAGGGGGTCGATCAGCCCCAGCATTTT. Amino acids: CASSQNEGVDQPQHF.

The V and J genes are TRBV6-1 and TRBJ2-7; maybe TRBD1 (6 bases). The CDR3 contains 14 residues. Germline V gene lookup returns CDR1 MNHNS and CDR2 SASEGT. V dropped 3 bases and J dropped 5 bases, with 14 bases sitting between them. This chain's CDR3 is CASSDAGVGDEQYF. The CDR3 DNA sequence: TGTGCCAGCAGTGACGCAGGGGTCGGCGACGAGCAGTACTTC.

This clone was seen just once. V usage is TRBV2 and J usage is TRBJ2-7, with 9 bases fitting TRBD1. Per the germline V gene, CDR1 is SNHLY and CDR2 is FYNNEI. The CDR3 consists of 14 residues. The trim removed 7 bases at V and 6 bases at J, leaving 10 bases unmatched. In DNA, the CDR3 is TGTGCCAGCACCGGGACAGGGATTGGGCTCGAGCAGTACTTC. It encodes CASTGTGIGLEQYF. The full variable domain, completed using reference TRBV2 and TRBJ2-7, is EPEVTQTPSHQVTQMGQEVILRCVPISNHLYFYWYRQILGQKVEFLVSFYNNEISEKSEIFDDQFSVERPDGSNFTLKIRSTKLEDSAMYFCASTGTGIGLEQYFGPGTRLTVT.

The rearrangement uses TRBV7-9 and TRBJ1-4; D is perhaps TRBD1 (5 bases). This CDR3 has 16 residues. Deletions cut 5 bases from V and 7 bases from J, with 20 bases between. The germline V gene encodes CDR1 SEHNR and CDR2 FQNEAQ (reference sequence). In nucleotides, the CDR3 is TGTGCCAGCAGCCACCCAGGGACTCGGGAAGGTGAAAAACTGTTTTTT. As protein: CASSHPGTREGEKLFF.

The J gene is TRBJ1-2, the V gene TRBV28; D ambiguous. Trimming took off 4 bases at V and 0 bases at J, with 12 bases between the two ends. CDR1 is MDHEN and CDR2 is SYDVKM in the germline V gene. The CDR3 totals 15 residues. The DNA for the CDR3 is TGTGCCAGCAGTTCCACCGGCAGGACTAACTATGGCTACACCTTC. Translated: CASSSTGRTNYGYTF.

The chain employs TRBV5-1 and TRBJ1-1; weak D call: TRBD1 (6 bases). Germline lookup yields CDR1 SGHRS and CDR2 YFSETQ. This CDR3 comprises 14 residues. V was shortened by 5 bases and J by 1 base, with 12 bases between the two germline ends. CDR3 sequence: CASSAMTGNTEAFF. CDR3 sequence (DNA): TGCGCCAGCAGTGCCATGACAGGGAACACTGAAGCTTTCTTT.